Presented here are 14 T cell receptor beta chains from one specimen sequenced in a study of STAT5B mutations in CD4+ large granular lymphocyte leukemia. TCRdb's table, derived via immunoSEQ multiplex PCR, lists solely in-frame clones and lacks some. The table includes about 35,000 clones, roughly 82% detected once. Sequencing was done on a sample of CD4+ T cells from blood buffy coats. Source of these receptors: a human donor in good health.

The V gene is TRBV6-5, the J gene TRBJ1-3; no reliable D call. The CDR3 consists of 16 residues. CDR1 MNHEY and CDR2 SVGAGI come from the germline V gene. V lost 0 bases and J lost 2, with 11 bases in between. CDR3 sequence: CASSYSIAEPGNTIYF. The CDR3 DNA follows: TGTGCCAGCAGTTACTCGATAGCCGAACCTGGAAACACCATATATTTT.

Only one count was recorded for this clone. The chain links TRBV5-1 to TRBJ1-1; D call uncertain. Trimming took 8 bases from V and 0 from J, leaving 11 bases between them. The CDR3 consists of 13 residues. Germline CDR1 SGHRS, CDR2 YFSETQ. CDR3 DNA: TGCGCCAGTTCCGGGGAACTGAACACTGAAGCTTTCTTT. The encoded protein is CASSGELNTEAFF.

The CDR3 region is CASSPYAEHLSNQPQHF. CDR3 DNA sequence: TGTGCCAGCAGTCCCTACGCCGAGCATCTTAGCAATCAGCCCCAGCATTTT. The gene calls are TRBV27 and TRBJ1-5, with D uncertain. Trimming left V 5 bases short and J 0 bases short, with 17 bases between. Per the germline V gene, CDR1 is MNHEY and CDR2 is SMNVEV (reference sequence). This CDR3 spans 17 amino acids.

The chain employs TRBV5-4 and TRBJ2-7; D ambiguous. The CDR3 sequence is 13 residues long. With 2 bases removed from V and 2 bases from J, the gap between germline ends came to 8 bases. The germline V gene encodes CDR1 SGHNT and CDR2 YYREEE (reference sequence). The DNA for the CDR3 is TGTGCCAGCAGCTTCCTCCCGACCTACGAGCAGTACTTC. Translating gives CASSFLPTYEQYF.

The chain has TRBV30 and TRBJ1-1; perhaps TRBD1 as D (5 bases). The CDR3 contains 13 residues. Trimming cost V 5 bases and J 1 base, with 11 bases left between them. Germline assignment: CDR1 GTSNPN and CDR2 SVGIG (reference sequence). The CDR3 nucleotides are TGTGCCTGGGGGAGACAGACGAACACTGAAGCTTTCTTT. It encodes CAWGRQTNTEAFF.

The J gene is TRBJ1-1, the V gene TRBV5-6, with D uncertain. The V gene lost 2 bases and the J gene lost 5 bases, with 7 bases spanning the gap. Germline-derived CDR1 and CDR2 are SGHDT and YYEEEE. The CDR3 loop spans 12 amino acids. The CDR3 region is CASSFGITEAFF. CDR3 nucleotide sequence: TGTGCCAGCAGCTTTGGGATAACTGAAGCTTTCTTT.

This clone occurred a few times. The J gene is TRBJ2-7, the V gene TRBV11-2; the D is unclear. This CDR3 region has 13 residues. V was trimmed by 8 bases and J by 0 bases, leaving 11 bases between them. Germline CDR1 SGHAT, CDR2 FQNNGV. Here the CDR3 reads CASGLYSSYEQYF. The CDR3 DNA reads as TGTGCCAGCGGATTATACAGCTCCTACGAGCAGTACTTC.

This clone turned up a few times. The chain uses TRBV21-1 and TRBJ1-1. TRBV21-1 is classified as a pseudogene. This CDR3 spans 14 amino acids. The CDR3 DNA reads as TGTGCCAGCAGCAAAGAGGGGACCCGTTCTGAAGCTTTCTTT. This translates into CASSKEGTRSEAFF.

The rearrangement links TRBV30 to TRBJ1-1, with D possibly matching TRBD1 (5 bases). This CDR3 is 14 amino acids long. Between the trimmed V and J ends, which lost 5 bases and 1 base, there was a span of 14 bases. Germline CDR1 GTSNPN, CDR2 SVGIG (reference sequence). CDR3 coding DNA: TGTGCCTGGGGCCGCGGGGGGGGGAACACTGAAGCTTTCTTT. It specifies CAWGRGGGNTEAFF.

V is TRBV6-6 and J is TRBJ2-1; 8 bases agree with TRBD1. The CDR3 has 16 residues. CDR1 is MNHNY, CDR2 SVGAGI, per germline (reference sequence). Unmatched junction bases numbered 11, after V lost 6 bases and J lost 4 bases. For the CDR3, the DNA is TGTGCCAGCAGAGATACCGGGACAGGCGAATACAATGAGCAGTTCTTC. As protein: CASRDTGTGEYNEQFF.

V and J are TRBV20-1 and TRBJ2-5; D not certain. The V end lost 3 bases, the J end lost 10 bases, and 9 bases lay between the germline ends. This CDR3 is 10 amino acids long. Germline V gives CDR1 DFQATT, CDR2 SNEGSKA (reference sequence). CDR3 sequence: CSASAQVQYF. DNA of the CDR3: TGCAGTGCTAGCGCCCAGGTCCAGTACTTC.

The chain recombines TRBV5-8 with TRBJ2-7, with 13 bases that match TRBD2. Per germline, CDR1 SGHTS and CDR2 YDEGEE. V dropped 3 bases and J dropped 7; count of bases not matched to a gene: 16. The CDR3 loop spans 18 amino acids. The CDR3 DNA follows: TGTGCCAGCAGCTACGGCAGACTAGCGGGGGGTCGGGGGTCGGAGCAGTACTTC. Translating it yields CASSYGRLAGGRGSEQYF.

This clone was observed once. This sequence joins TRBV2 and TRBJ1-5; 8 bases fit TRBD1. The CDR3 covers 12 residues. With 6 bases clipped from V and 7 bases from J, the junction kept 2 bases outside the gene matches. Germline assignment: CDR1 SNHLY and CDR2 FYNNEI. The CDR3 DNA follows: TGTGCCAGCAGGACAGGGGAACAGCCCCAGCATTTT. This gives the protein CASRTGEQPQHF.

This sequence joins TRBV5-5 and TRBJ2-7; possibly TRBD1 for D (5 bases). Trimming cost V 0 bases and J 5 bases, with 18 bases left between them. The CDR3 loop spans 16 amino acids. Per germline, CDR1 SGHKS and CDR2 YYEKEE (reference sequence). This CDR3 reads CASSLVLRAGRHEQYF. The CDR3 region has the DNA TGTGCCAGCAGCTTGGTTCTTAGGGCAGGGCGCCACGAGCAGTACTTC.